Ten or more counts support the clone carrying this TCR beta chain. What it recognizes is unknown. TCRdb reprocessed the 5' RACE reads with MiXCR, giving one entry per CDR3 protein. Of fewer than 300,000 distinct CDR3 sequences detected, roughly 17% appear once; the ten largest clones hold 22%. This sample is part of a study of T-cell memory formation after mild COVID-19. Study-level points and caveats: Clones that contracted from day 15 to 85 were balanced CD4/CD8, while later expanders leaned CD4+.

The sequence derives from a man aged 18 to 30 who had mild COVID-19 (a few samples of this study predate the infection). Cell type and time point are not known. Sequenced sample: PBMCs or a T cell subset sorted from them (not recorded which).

CDR3 sequence (DNA): TGTGCCAGCAGCCCCCCCGCGGGGGAGGAGGGCTACACCTTC. Protein sequence: CASSPPAGEEGYTF. The chain is built from TRBV28 and TRBJ1-2, with D tentatively TRBD1 (5 bases). This CDR3 is built from 14 residues. V dropped 6 bases and J dropped 8 bases, with 19 bases sitting between them. The V gene's germline CDR1 is MDHEN and CDR2 SYDVKM.